This T cell receptor (beta chain) was sequenced during a study of vaccination and CD4 T cells after COVID-19. At the Johns Hopkins FTIC core, DNA taken from cultured CD4+ T cells was sequenced by way of the Oncomine TCR Beta short-read assay. TCRdb re-analysed the PCR reads in MiXCR, keeping a single row per CDR3 protein. The sample holds 14,000 or so distinct CDR3 sequences, 25% to 30% seen once. Specified treatment: approximately nine-day PBMC culture with coronavirus spike peptide pools or control peptides (ViraFEST assay). Turning to this clonotype: As yet, its antigen is unknown.

CDR3 length: 15 amino acids. Germline-derived CDR1 and CDR2 are SGHDT and YYEEEE. V gave up 0 bases and J gave up 1 base, with 9 bases separating them. The chain joins TRBV5-6 to TRBJ2-3, with D tentatively TRBD1 or TRBD2 (5 bases each). The sequencing input was cultured CD4+ T cells from blood. The source of this sequence is a human donor with COVID-19. CDR3 loop: CASSLVGRGTDTQYF. The CDR3 DNA sequence: TGTGCCAGCAGCTTGGTGGGACGGGGCACAGATACGCAGTATTTT.